Here is one TCR beta chain with its context. Its cognate antigen has yet to be identified. Per-base qualities were not stored, and no clone one base away is much larger. Sequencing of TCRB CDR3 was done on genomic DNA with the immunoSEQ assay. The paper's data handling went like this. Published virus-specific TCRB sequences were compared with patient CD8+ clones larger than 1%, and only a few matches were found. Only productive TCRB rearrangements were included in the analyses. A clone was defined by a unique TCRB CDR3 sequence, and clonality was computed as a productive clonality index based on Shannon entropy. To calculate repertoire overlap between two samples, the template counts of each clone were considered relative to each sample's total templates. V-gene usage measured by flow cytometry correlated with TCRB sequencing V-gene usage, with a Spearman r of 0.6 to 0.7. TCRdb took this table from immuneACCESS and kept in-frame rearrangements with V and J called. Such tables lack part of the clones; where checked against another copy, unresolved V genes explain under half of the gap, and the rest is unexplained. V, J and clone size derive from that table, while D and trimming were established from the DNA sequence. This sample gives 14,000 or so clones in total; around 70% of them show up just once. Of the sample, around 27% is held by the ten largest clones.

CD4+ and CD8+ cells were isolated by positive magnetic bead selection on an AutoMACS, and purity was checked by flow cytometry. Clonal expansions were first screened by flow cytometry with a TCR V beta antibody panel, then characterized by TCRB deep sequencing of sorted CD8+ fractions. Peripheral blood mononuclear cells were obtained using density gradient separation with Ficoll-Paque PLUS. DNA was extracted from CD4-enriched, CD8-enriched or PBMC samples with Nucleospin Tissue or Tissue XS kits and quantified with a Qubit 2.0 fluorometer. This sample was taken from a study of somatic mutations in cytotoxic T cells in rheumatoid arthritis (dated by TCRdb to the late 2010s). With respect to the entire study: Patient peripheral blood (around 30 ml EDTA) was drawn right after diagnosis and before any treatment started. To characterize clonality, the study used TCRB deep sequencing while asking whether somatic mutations are carried by expanded CD8+ T-cell clones in newly diagnosed, untreated rheumatoid arthritis. Some T-cell populations stained with V beta antibodies were sorted by flow on a FACSAria II or Sony SH800 to nearly 100% purity, with sorted V beta1+ cells additionally subjected to TCRB sequencing. TCRB deep sequencing covered 65 to 80 patients with rheumatoid arthritis along with approximately 20 healthy controls. The median ages of the patient and control groups were essentially identical.

The germline V and J ends show losses of 3 bases and 4 bases respectively, and no gene match explains 7 bases of the junction. From cysteine to phenylalanine, the CDR3 is 15 amino acids long. Only the CDR3 portion is preserved as DNA: 45 bases, with reading frame beginning at the first base. The germline V gene (reference sequence) yields GTSNPN for CDR1 and SVGIG for CDR2. Overall study outcomes, separate from this receptor: The finding that TRBV07 was slightly underrepresented in patients was left unadjusted for multiple comparisons. CD8+ T-cell clonality did not differ significantly between rheumatoid arthritis patients and age-matched healthy controls. Several identical CD8+ TCRB sequences were found in both blood and synovial fluid, and in about an eighth of the 65 patients the largest CD8+ clone exceeded 20% of CD8+ cells. In patients, CD8+ clonality rose with age (Spearman r ~ 0.49), which was not the case in healthy controls. Viral specificity could not be ruled out by absence from virus-specific databases, and the antigen targets of the expanded CD8+ clones remained unknown.

The receptor's source is an adult with rheumatoid arthritis. The specimen was CD8+ T cells sorted from blood. This sequence uses TRBV30 and TRBJ1-2, with 11 junctional bases fitting TRBD1. The CDR3 region has the sequence CAWRLDRGLAYGYTF. The DNA reads TGTGCCTGGAGGTTGGACAGGGGGCTGGCCTATGGCTACACCTTC.